Presented here are 17 T cell receptor beta chains from one specimen sequenced in a study of a mutant IDH1 vaccine in newly diagnosed glioma. The table came from immunoSEQ multiplex PCR; TCRdb's copy has only in-frame clones and leaves some out. The table includes roughly 31,000 clones, about four fifths detected once. Regarding time point: week 47, end of study. Doses comprised 300 ug of mutant IDH1 20-mer peptide each, plus topical imiquimod. Which antigens these TCRs recognize remains unknown. This specimen was PBMCs, taken from a glioma patient whose treatment included an IDH1 peptide vaccine. The receptors shown here come from a man aged 25 to 40 with glioma.

The genes are TRBV9 and TRBJ2-7; the D gene could be TRBD1 or TRBD2 (5 bases each). The germline V gene encodes CDR1 SGDLS and CDR2 YYNGEE. The V end was cut by 3 bases, the J end by 2 bases, with 12 bases between. This CDR3 spans 14 amino acids. This chain's CDR3 is CASSGRDGAYEQYF. The DNA for the CDR3 is TGTGCCAGCAGCGGACGGGACGGAGCCTACGAGCAGTACTTC.

CDR3 residues: CASSFPSGSRYEQFF. The CDR3 DNA reads as TGTGCCAGCAGCTTTCCTAGCGGGAGTAGGTATGAGCAGTTCTTC. The chain has TRBV5-4 and TRBJ2-1; 10 nucleotides align to TRBD2. The length of the CDR3 is 15 residues. V lost 2 bases to trimming and J lost 8 bases; unmatched junction nucleotides: 7. Germline V gene data show CDR1 as SGHNT and CDR2 as YYREEE (reference sequence).

The chain carries TRBV5-4 and TRBJ2-7; the D is unclear. CDR3 size: 13 residues. Germline V gives CDR1 SGHNT, CDR2 YYREEE (reference sequence). Trimming removed 3 bases from V and 3 bases from J, with 10 bases in between. The CDR3 DNA reads TGTGCCAGCAGCTCCCCGGGCAGCTACGAGCAGTACTTC. Its translation: CASSSPGSYEQYF. The full variable domain, its missing parts supplied by reference TRBV5-4 and TRBJ2-7, is ETGVTQSPTHLIKTRGQQVTLRCSSQSGHNTVSWYQQALGQGPQFIFQYYREEENGRGNFPPRFSGLQFPNYSSELNVNALELDDSALYLCASSSPGSYEQYFGPGTRLTVT.

This clone occurred once. The chain uses TRBV7-9 and TRBJ1-4; D gene uncertain. The CDR3 is 14 amino acids. The germline V and J ends were trimmed by 5 bases and 0 bases, with 7 bases remaining between them. Germline V gene data show CDR1 as SEHNR and CDR2 as FQNEAQ (reference sequence). CDR3 protein: CASSPLATNEKLFF. The DNA for the CDR3 is TGTGCCAGCAGCCCGCTCGCAACTAATGAAAAACTGTTTTTT.

The chain couples TRBV5-1 to TRBJ1-1, with no clear D. V shed 0 bases and J shed 3 bases, with 9 bases lying between them. This CDR3 has 14 amino acids. The germline gives CDR1 SGHRS, CDR2 YFSETQ. The CDR3 loop reads CASSLGGDDTEAFF. The DNA for the CDR3 is TGCGCCAGCAGCTTGGGCGGCGATGACACTGAAGCTTTCTTT.

This chain uses TRBV27 with TRBJ2-5, with TRBD2 matching over 12 bases. Germline V lookup: CDR1 MNHEY, CDR2 SMNVEV (reference sequence). The CDR3 loop spans 18 amino acids. V lost 2 bases to trimming and J lost 2 bases; unmatched junction nucleotides: 9. The CDR3 DNA reads TGTGCCAGCAGTTTAGGGGCTAGCGGGAGGGCGACTCAAGAGACCCAGTACTTC. This encodes CASSLGASGRATQETQYF.

This clone was counted between two and nine times. The J gene is TRBJ1-4, the V gene TRBV9; perhaps TRBD1 as D (5 bases). The CDR3 extends over 14 amino acids. Germline assignment: CDR1 SGDLS and CDR2 YYNGEE. V was shortened by 3 bases and J by 4 bases, with 10 bases between the two germline ends. CDR3 sequence reads: CASSAGTYNEKLFF. CDR3 in DNA: TGTGCCAGCAGCGCCGGGACGTATAATGAAAAACTGTTTTTT.

There are a few counts of this clone. The V and J genes are TRBV28 and TRBJ1-5; D remains ambiguous. Trimming left V 4 bases short and J 2 bases short, with 12 bases between. CDR1 is MDHEN and CDR2 is SYDVKM in the germline V gene. The CDR3 sequence is 15 residues long. CDR3 in DNA: TGTGCCAGCAGTTCGAATGGTAGGGGCAATCAGCCCCAGCATTTT. This translates into CASSSNGRGNQPQHF.

The rearrangement joins TRBV11-2 to TRBJ1-2; D not certain. Trimming removed 3 bases from V and 6 bases from J, with 5 bases in between. CDR1 and CDR2 (germline): SGHAT, FQNNGV. This CDR3 has 11 amino acids. The CDR3 here is CASSFSNGYTF. For the CDR3, the DNA is TGTGCCAGCAGCTTCTCAAATGGCTACACCTTC. The variable domain in full, with the rest retrieved from reference TRBV11-2 and TRBJ1-2, is EAGVAQSPRYKIIEKRQSVAFWCNPISGHATLYWYQQILGQGPKLLIQFQNNGVVDDSQLPKDRFSAERLKGVDSTLKIQPAKLEDSAVYLCASSFSNGYTFGSGTRLTVV.

The chain recombines TRBV6-5 with TRBJ2-7; 9 positions match TRBD1. This CDR3 spans 14 amino acids. The V and J ends lost 8 bases and 5 bases, in that order; junction bases with no gene match: 10. CDR1 is MNHEY and CDR2 is SVGAGI in the germline V gene. Here the CDR3 reads CASHPGQGVHEQYF. The CDR3 DNA follows: TGTGCCAGCCATCCGGGACAGGGTGTCCACGAGCAGTACTTC.

The J gene is TRBJ2-1, the V gene TRBV5-4, with 7 bases aligning to TRBD1. After removal of 4 bases from V and 10 bases from J, the junction contained 5 bases not matched to a gene. Looked up from germline, CDR1 is SGHNT and CDR2 is YYREEE (reference sequence). The CDR3 runs to 12 residues. The CDR3 is CASSPRQGEQFF. In DNA form, the CDR3 reads TGTGCCAGCAGCCCTCGACAGGGCGAGCAGTTCTTC.

V usage is TRBV7-9 and J usage is TRBJ2-5; 7 bases map to TRBD2. Losses at the gene ends were 0 bases for V and 9 bases for J; bases not matched to a gene: 10. The CDR3 length is 15 residues. CDR1 and CDR2 (germline): SEHNR, FQNEAQ (reference sequence). The CDR3 region is CASSLAQGLPPPQYF. The CDR3 coding sequence is TGTGCCAGCAGCTTAGCGCAGGGACTACCACCACCCCAGTACTTC.

J is TRBJ2-5 and V is TRBV6-6, with TRBD2 matching over 8 bases. Losses at the gene ends were 4 bases for V and 5 bases for J; bases not matched to a gene: 6. CDR1 and CDR2 from the germline V gene are MNHNY and SVGAGI (reference sequence). This CDR3 region has 14 residues. The CDR3, as DNA: TGTGCCAGCAGTTCCCCGGGACTAGGGGAGACCCAGTACTTC. This sequence encodes CASSSPGLGETQYF.

The gene calls are TRBV4-1 and TRBJ2-7, with D maybe TRBD2 (5 bases). The length of the CDR3 is 15 residues. Germline V gene sequence: CDR1 MGHRA, CDR2 YSYEKL. Trimming took 1 base from V and 2 from J, leaving 12 bases between them. The CDR3 here is CASSQVTEDAYEQYF. DNA of the CDR3: TGCGCCAGCAGCCAAGTGACGGAGGACGCCTACGAGCAGTACTTC.

The CDR3, as DNA: TGTGCCAGCAGCTCCGCCGGGACAGGGGGATTCAATCAGCCCCAGCATTTT. As protein: CASSSAGTGGFNQPQHF. The V call is TRBV5-6, the J call TRBJ1-5; TRBD1 aligns across 11 bases. Per germline, CDR1 SGHDT and CDR2 YYEEEE. Germline trimming cut 3 bases from V and 3 bases from J; bases unmatched to any gene: 8. The CDR3 length is 17 residues.

This chain uses TRBV28 with TRBJ1-6, with D unclear. The CDR3 is 12 amino acids. Trimming shortened V by 9 bases and J by 6 bases, and 9 bases separated the two germline ends. Per the germline V gene, CDR1 is MDHEN and CDR2 is SYDVKM. The CDR3, as DNA: TGTGCCAGTTGGGCCTCTAATTCACCCCTCCACTTT. Translation: CASWASNSPLHF.

The chain links TRBV15 to TRBJ1-2; 7 bases align to TRBD1. With V trimmed by 3 bases and J by 6 bases, 7 bases remained unmatched. This CDR3 region has 14 residues. Germline CDR1 reads LNHNV; CDR2 reads YYDKDF (reference sequence). Written as DNA, the CDR3 is TGTGCCACCAGCAGGGGAACAGGGGCCCATGGCTACACCTTC. It encodes CATSRGTGAHGYTF.